The rows below give T cell receptor beta chains drawn from one sample of a study of CD8 T cells in ankylosing spondylitis. One entry per CDR3 protein results from TCRdb running MiXCR on the 5' RACE reads. The table includes about 220,000 distinct CDR3 sequences, roughly 18% detected once. The sequencing input was blood, either unsorted or a sorted T cell fraction (not recorded which). Receptors originate from a male donor with ankylosing spondylitis. CDR3s leave out the opening cysteine and the closing phenylalanine or tryptophan.

>TRBV7-2
ATNHAGMNTGELF
>TRBV20-1
SADTSGRAGGTQY
>TRBV12-3/TRBV12-4
ASSPSGRAYEQY
>TRBV3-1
ASSQDGGLAAYNEQF
>TRBV7-6
ASSLEPSSEQF
>TRBV4-1
ASSHGLVQDTQY
>TRBV27
ASSSFSGGNEQY
>TRBV29-1
SVEGSQDSKIYEQY
>TRBV4-1
ASSLMEGEAYEQY
>TRBV29-1
SVADSYEQY
>TRBV27
ASSQTWGSTEAF
>TRBV20-1
SARLGLAGGSTDTQY
>TRBV21-1
ASSKRGGEDTQY
>TRBV28
ASSFFQGNTEAF
>TRBV5-1
ASSTRQGRDYEQY
>TRBV7-8
ASRLLAGHTTDTQY
>TRBV6-1
ASSELPGLAVDTIY
>TRBV7-2
AKGTSLPRNEQF
>TRBV7-9
ASSMDWPNEQF
>TRBV29-1
SVGDSSYEQY
>TRBV7-6
ASSLGGPSSGANVLT
>TRBV3-1
ASSNRQYSPLH
>TRBV7-9
ASSLGLGGTDTQY
>TRBV12-3/TRBV12-4
ASSLGGGESYNEQF
>TRBV6-2/TRBV6-3
ATQGAGGPYEQY
>TRBV12-3/TRBV12-4
ASSSWKSEAQY
>TRBV20-1
SATTGSGELF
>TRBV12-3/TRBV12-4
ASSSPGTSANNEQF
>TRBV4-1
ASSHLTGVAGYT
>TRBV29-1
SARGEVGGNNEQF
>TRBV11-3
ASSRAGGGTTNNEQF
>TRBV28
ASSLSLSSYEQY
>TRBV27
ASSNSGNSYNEQF
>TRBV5-1
ASSIRQGENTEAF
>TRBV5-1
ASSLAGDSYNEQF
>TRBV29-1
SVGGLPSGSYNEQF
>TRBV10-2
ASRTIGDTQY
>TRBV20-1
SARGLAAYEQY
>TRBV6-2/TRBV6-3
ASTRTSEAYEQY
>TRBV7-9
AGAKGREVYEQY
>TRBV4-3
ASSPRTSGGYNEQF
>TRBV4-2
ASSLARDPGELF
>TRBV7-9
ASAPVGGSEQY
>TRBV12-3/TRBV12-4
ASSMTGGGYEQY
>TRBV7-9
ASSLTTNPSTDTQY
>TRBV15
ATSSPRATFYEQY
>TRBV24-1
ATSSWGNTGELF
>TRBV12-3/TRBV12-4
ASSLFQGDNYGYT
>TRBV6-1
ASSEEGGGAETQY
>TRBV7-9
ASSPRTGTEQY
>TRBV7-9
ASSSHGGGYNEQF
>TRBV5-1
ASSLAGTGVNEQF
>TRBV11-3
ASSPSGTEPQETQY
>TRBV4-1
ASSFDMGVEQY
>TRBV7-9
ASRLSRLDNTDTQY
>TRBV20-1
SALPRHLEITEAF
>TRBV2
ASSDATWGEQF
>TRBV12-3/TRBV12-4
ASSMRTGDLTDTQY